This T cell receptor beta chain was found in a study of response to subunit inactivated influenza vaccine. General study points: T cells newly recruited by each seasonal influenza vaccination are few, the authors suggested.

This clonotype was counted once. Its antigen is not identified. TCRdb re-analysed the RT-PCR reads in MiXCR, keeping a single row per CDR3 protein. The sample lists 860,000 or so distinct CDR3 sequences; 21% were seen once. This sample comprised PBMCs from blood, obtained approximately 5 days after vaccination. The receptor was derived from a man aged 50-60 years who received an inactivated influenza vaccine.

CDR3 in DNA: TGCGCCAGCAGCGCGAACCACCGCAGTTCATCCTACAATGAGCAGTTCTTC. Translating gives CASSANHRSSSYNEQFF. The gene calls are TRBV5-1 and TRBJ2-1; the D is unclear. CDR1 SGHRS and CDR2 YFSETQ come from the germline V gene. This CDR3 comprises 17 residues. V was shortened by 4 bases and J by 1 base, with 18 bases between the two germline ends.